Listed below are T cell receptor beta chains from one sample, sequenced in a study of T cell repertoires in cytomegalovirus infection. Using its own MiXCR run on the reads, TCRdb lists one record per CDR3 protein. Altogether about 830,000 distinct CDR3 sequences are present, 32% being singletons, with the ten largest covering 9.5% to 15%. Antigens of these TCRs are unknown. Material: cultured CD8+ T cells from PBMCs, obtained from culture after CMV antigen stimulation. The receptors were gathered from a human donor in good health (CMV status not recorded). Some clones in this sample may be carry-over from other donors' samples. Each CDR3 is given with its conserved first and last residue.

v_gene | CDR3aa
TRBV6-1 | CASSKPRDLDQQETQYF
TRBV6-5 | CVSSYGGGQFF
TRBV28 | CASRPDRTLSNYGYTF
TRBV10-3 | CAISATSVSYEQYF
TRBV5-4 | CASSGSLAGGSYNEQFF
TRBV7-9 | CASSPPYDPYEQYF
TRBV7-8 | CASSLRSGSYEQYF
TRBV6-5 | CASSFQRKSSYNEQFF
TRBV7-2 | CASSLAQPVGYGYTF
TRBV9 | CASSVDDRLNTEAFF
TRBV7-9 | CASSSDGRWDFYEQYF
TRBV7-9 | CASSFDGNSYEQYF
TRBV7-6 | CASSLGLGNGYTF
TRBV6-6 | CASRSPGGVGGYTF
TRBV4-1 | CASSRGGRLYNEQFF
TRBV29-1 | CSVEGVWDRDPYNEQFF
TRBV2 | CASSERQGVRNEQFF
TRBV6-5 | CASSYRTASSGNTIYF
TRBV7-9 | CASSLGENEQFF
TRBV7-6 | CASRGEPDEQFF
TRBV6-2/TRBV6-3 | CASSWDRIDSPLHF
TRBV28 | CASTQGGNTIYF
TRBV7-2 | CASSSLEGGQKNYEQYF
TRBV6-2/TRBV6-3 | CAGGGGRKDTQYF
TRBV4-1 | CASSHGGDSGANVLTF
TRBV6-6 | CASSYSSRVGETQYF
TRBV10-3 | CAISRDRQGSTDTQYF
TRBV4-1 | CASSYGGLQETQYF
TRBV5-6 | CASSAGPYPQETQYF
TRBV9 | CASSAPRGGLTPSSYNEQFF
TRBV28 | CASSPRELPEPQHF
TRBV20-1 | CSAGLTGGREQYF
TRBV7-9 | CASSLPRDPLRSGANVLTF
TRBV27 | CASSPGTTTLHF
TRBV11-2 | CASSPWTGPSGANVLTF
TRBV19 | CASSIPRINTEAFF
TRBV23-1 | CASSQSPGGTSGNTIYF
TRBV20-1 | CSAALPQRGLAGELFF
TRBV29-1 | CSVEVWGRGTNTEAFF
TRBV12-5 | CASGPPVLMNTEAFF
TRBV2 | CATRTGDCGYTF
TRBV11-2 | CASSLVVTRVGDTQYF
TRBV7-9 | CASSPGQGDYEQYF
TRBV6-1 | CASSEYRRGTEAFF
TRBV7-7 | CASSSNQGYEQYF